These 10 T cell receptor beta chains were sequenced from one sample in a study of cytomegalovirus exposure and HLA in healthy donors. A multiplex PCR was run with 60 Vbeta primers and 13 Jbeta primers. Profiled with immunoSEQ multiplex PCR; TCRdb holds only in-frame clones, not every one. The repertoire has around 130,000 clones, 55% to 75% of them found once; the top ten carry roughly 1.5%. Input material: PBMCs. The receptors were sampled from a man younger than 45 in good health and CMV-seropositive.

CDR3 bases: TGTGCCAGCAGTTTCTGGACAGGGGGAACAGATACGCAGTATTTT. This sequence encodes CASSFWTGGTDTQYF. The chain is built from TRBV27 and TRBJ2-3; 10 nucleotides agree with TRBD1. Germline loops: CDR1 MNHEY, CDR2 SMNVEV (reference sequence). This CDR3 is built from 15 residues. The junction had 3 bases not matched to a gene; V was cut back by 3 bases and J by 3 bases.

The chain combines TRBV9 with TRBJ2-3, with 7 bases lining up with TRBD2. Trimming cost V 4 bases and J 4 bases; bases outside gene matches: 12. The CDR3 spans 16 residues. Looked up from germline, CDR1 is SGDLS and CDR2 is YYNGEE. This chain's CDR3 is CASSFSGGGFPDTQYF. In DNA form, the CDR3 reads TGTGCCAGCAGCTTCAGTGGGGGAGGGTTCCCAGATACGCAGTATTTT.

The table lists this clone with a few counts. This sequence joins TRBV18 and TRBJ1-1; tentatively, D is TRBD1 (5 bases). Germline assignment: CDR1 KGHSH and CDR2 LQKENI. V was shortened by 3 bases and J by 4 bases, with 12 bases between the two germline ends. The CDR3 extends over 14 amino acids. The CDR3 DNA reads as TGTGCCAGCTCACCGTCTACGGGGGGCACTGAAGCTTTCTTT. This encodes CASSPSTGGTEAFF.

This chain uses TRBV10-2 with TRBJ2-5; 13 bases line up with TRBD2. The length of the CDR3 is 15 residues. Germline loops: CDR1 WSHSY, CDR2 SAAADI. The J segment lost 5 bases and the V segment lost 9 bases, leaving 9 bases of the junction unmatched. The DNA for the CDR3 is TGCGCCAGTCGCCCGGAACTAGCGGGAGGGGAGACCCAGTACTTC. Translated, it gives CASRPELAGGETQYF.

The sample holds a few counts of this clone. The genes are TRBV6-4 and TRBJ2-3, with TRBD1 identical over 7 bases. The germline V gene has CDR1 MRHNA and CDR2 SNTAGT. This CDR3 is 15 amino acids long. V shed 5 bases, J shed 3 bases, and the junction held 8 bases outside the gene matches. The CDR3: CASSYEQGETDTQYF. CDR3 in DNA: TGTGCCAGCAGTTACGAGCAGGGGGAAACAGATACGCAGTATTTT.

The chain combines TRBV5-4 with TRBJ2-1; TRBD1 might be the D (6 bases). Germline V gene data show CDR1 as SGHNT and CDR2 as YYREEE (reference sequence). The CDR3 is 15 amino acids. The germline V and J ends were trimmed by 2 bases and 4 bases, with 13 bases remaining between them. The CDR3 coding sequence is TGTGCCAGCAGCTTACCCAGGGGAGTATACAATGAGCAGTTCTTC. Translation: CASSLPRGVYNEQFF. The complete variable domain, with remaining parts taken from reference TRBV5-4 and TRBJ2-1, reads ETGVTQSPTHLIKTRGQQVTLRCSSQSGHNTVSWYQQALGQGPQFIFQYYREEENGRGNFPPRFSGLQFPNYSSELNVNALELDDSALYLCASSLPRGVYNEQFFGPGTRLTVL.

This clone was picked up a small number of times. For the CDR3, the DNA is TGTGCCAGCTCACCGAGGACAGATCCTGAAGCTTTCTTT. Amino acids: CASSPRTDPEAFF. This chain links TRBV18 with TRBJ1-1; D is perhaps TRBD1 (6 bases). The CDR3 has 13 amino acids. Trimming left V 3 bases short and J 6 bases short, with 11 bases between. Germline CDR1 KGHSH, CDR2 LQKENI.

The genes are TRBV9 and TRBJ2-1, with 7 bases aligning to TRBD2. Looked up from germline, CDR1 is SGDLS and CDR2 is YYNGEE. Losses at the gene ends were 2 bases for V and 0 bases for J; bases not matched to a gene: 5. There are 16 residues in the CDR3. The DNA for the CDR3 is TGTGCCAGCAGCGTCCGGGGGGAAAGCTCCTACAATGAGCAGTTCTTC. Its protein product is CASSVRGESSYNEQFF.

The CDR3 DNA is TGTGCCAGTAAGAGCTCCTACGAGCAGTACTTC. This gives the protein CASKSSYEQYF. The V call is TRBV28, the J call TRBJ2-7; D ambiguous. This CDR3 comprises 11 residues. Germline V gives CDR1 MDHEN, CDR2 SYDVKM. V was cut by 9 bases and J by 0 bases, with 6 bases left in between.

This sequence joins TRBV7-9 and TRBJ2-7; no clear D gene. Germline-derived CDR1 and CDR2 are SEHNR and FQNEAQ (reference sequence). V lost 2 bases and J lost 0, with 5 bases in between. CDR3 size: 13 residues. The CDR3 DNA reads as TGTGCCAGCAGCTTATCCGGCTCCTACGAGCAGTACTTC. As protein: CASSLSGSYEQYF.